Detailed here is one TCR beta chain. Germline V gene data show CDR1 as MDHEN and CDR2 as SYDVKM. This CDR3 spans 17 amino acids. With 5 bases clipped from V and 1 base from J, the junction kept 8 bases outside the gene matches. This record belongs to a study of blood T cell repertoires in COVID-19. Methods used by the authors: Amplification of reference gene primers was used by the study to estimate nucleated cell counts. The method was immunoSEQ multiplex PCR; TCRdb's version includes in-frame clones alone and lacks a portion of them. The D gene and trimming were derived from the DNA, and the V and J assignments and clone size from that table. The data show 310,000 or so clones, 75% to 90% seen once.

The receptor's source is a woman in her forties or fifties who had recovered from COVID-19. This chain uses TRBV28 with TRBJ2-5; 12 bases align to TRBD2. Sequenced: peripheral blood. The DNA of the CDR3 is TGTGCCAGCAGTCCCAAGGGACTAGCGGGTCCCCAAGAGACCCAGTACTTC. Amino acids: CASSPKGLAGPQETQYF.